This T cell receptor beta chain was captured in a study of response to subunit inactivated influenza vaccine. Study-wide findings and caveats: T cells newly recruited by each seasonal influenza vaccination are few, the authors suggested.

TCRdb reprocessed the RT-PCR reads via MiXCR and lists one record per CDR3 protein. The top ten clones hold approximately 10% of a sample with over 750,000 distinct CDR3 sequences, about 20% of them seen once. This clonotype was seen more than once but under ten times. Its antigen is still unknown. The V and J ends lost 0 bases and 5 bases, in that order; junction bases with no gene match: 3. Germline loops: CDR1 SGHAT, CDR2 FQNNGV. The CDR3 has 14 amino acids. The material was PBMCs from blood, obtained 4 to 6 days after vaccination. This chain joins TRBV11-2 and TRBJ2-5; 7 bases agree with TRBD2. This clonotype was sampled from a man over 45 who received an inactivated influenza vaccine. This CDR3 is CASSLEEGGETQYF. As DNA, the CDR3 is TGTGCCAGCAGCTTAGAGGAGGGAGGGGAGACCCAGTACTTC.